This T cell receptor beta chain was documented in a study of blood T cell repertoires in COVID-19. The germline CDR1 and CDR2 sequences are SGHRS and YFSETQ. The length of the CDR3 is 16 residues. V lost 2 bases to trimming and J lost 3 bases, with 18 bases between them. Measured with immunoSEQ multiplex PCR; TCRdb has only the in-frame clones, and not every one. This sample carries a few hundred thousand clones, 65% to 90% of them seen once, and the ten largest clones take about 4.6%. The clonotype comes from a woman in her thirties who had been exposed to COVID-19. The sequenced sample consisted of PBMCs or T cells enriched from blood (not recorded which). The chain recombines TRBV5-1 with TRBJ2-7; D perhaps matches TRBD2 (5 bases). CDR3 nucleotide sequence: TGCGCCAGCAGCTTTGCGGAAGCGGCCCAGAACTACGAGCAGTACTTC. This gives the protein CASSFAEAAQNYEQYF.